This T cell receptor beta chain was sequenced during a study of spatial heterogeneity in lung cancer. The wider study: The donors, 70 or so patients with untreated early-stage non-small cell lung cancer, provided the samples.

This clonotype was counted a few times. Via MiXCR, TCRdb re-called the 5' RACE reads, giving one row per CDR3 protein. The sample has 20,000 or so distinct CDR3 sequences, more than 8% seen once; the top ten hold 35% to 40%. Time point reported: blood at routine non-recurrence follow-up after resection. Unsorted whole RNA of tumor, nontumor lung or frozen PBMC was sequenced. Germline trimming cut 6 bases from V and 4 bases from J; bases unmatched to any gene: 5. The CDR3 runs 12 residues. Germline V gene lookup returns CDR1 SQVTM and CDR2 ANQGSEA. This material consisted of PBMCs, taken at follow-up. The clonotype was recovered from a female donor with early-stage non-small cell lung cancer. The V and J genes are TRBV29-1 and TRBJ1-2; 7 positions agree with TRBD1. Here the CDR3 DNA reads TGCAGCGTCACCGGGACAGCCTATGGCTACACCTTC. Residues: CSVTGTAYGYTF. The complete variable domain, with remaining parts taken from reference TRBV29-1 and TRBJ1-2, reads SAVISQKPSRDICQRGTSLTIQCQVDSQVTMMFWYRQQPGQSLTLIATANQGSEATYESGFVIDKFPISRPNLTFSTLTVSNMSPEDSSIYLCSVTGTAYGYTFGSGTRLTVV.